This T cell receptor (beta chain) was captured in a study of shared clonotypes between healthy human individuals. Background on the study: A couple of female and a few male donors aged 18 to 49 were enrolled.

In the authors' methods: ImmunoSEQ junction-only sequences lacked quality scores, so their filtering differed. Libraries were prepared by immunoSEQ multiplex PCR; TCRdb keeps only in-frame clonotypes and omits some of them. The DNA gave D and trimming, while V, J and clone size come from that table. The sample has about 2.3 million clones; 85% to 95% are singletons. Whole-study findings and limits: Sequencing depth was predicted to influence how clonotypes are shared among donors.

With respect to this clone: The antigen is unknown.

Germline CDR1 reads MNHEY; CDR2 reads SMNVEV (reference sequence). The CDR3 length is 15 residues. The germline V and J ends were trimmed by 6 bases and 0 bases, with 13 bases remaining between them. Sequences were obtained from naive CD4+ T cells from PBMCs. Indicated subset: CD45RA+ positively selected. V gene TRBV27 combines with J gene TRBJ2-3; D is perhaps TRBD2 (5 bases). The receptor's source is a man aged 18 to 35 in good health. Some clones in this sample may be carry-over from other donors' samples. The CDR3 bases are TGTGCCAGCAGAAAGAGCGGAACTAGCACAGATACGCAGTATTTT. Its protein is CASRKSGTSTDTQYF.